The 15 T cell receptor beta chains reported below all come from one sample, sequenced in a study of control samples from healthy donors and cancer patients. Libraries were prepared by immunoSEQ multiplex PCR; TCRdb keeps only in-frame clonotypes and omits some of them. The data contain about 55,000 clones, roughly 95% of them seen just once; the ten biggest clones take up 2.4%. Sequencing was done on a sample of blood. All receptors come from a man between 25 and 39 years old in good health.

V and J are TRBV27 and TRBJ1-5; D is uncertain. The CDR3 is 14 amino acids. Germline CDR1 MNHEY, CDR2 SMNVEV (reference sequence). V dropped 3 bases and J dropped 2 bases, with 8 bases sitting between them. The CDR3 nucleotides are TGTGCCAGCAGTTTGAGTGGGGGCAATCAGCCCCAGCATTTT. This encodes CASSLSGGNQPQHF.

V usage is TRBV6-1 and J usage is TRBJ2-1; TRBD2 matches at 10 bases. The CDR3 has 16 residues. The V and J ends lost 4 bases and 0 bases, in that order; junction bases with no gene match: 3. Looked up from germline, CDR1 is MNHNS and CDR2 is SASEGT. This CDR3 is CASSGQRGGSYNEQFF. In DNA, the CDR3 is TGTGCCAGCAGTGGGCAGCGGGGGGGCTCCTACAATGAGCAGTTCTTC.

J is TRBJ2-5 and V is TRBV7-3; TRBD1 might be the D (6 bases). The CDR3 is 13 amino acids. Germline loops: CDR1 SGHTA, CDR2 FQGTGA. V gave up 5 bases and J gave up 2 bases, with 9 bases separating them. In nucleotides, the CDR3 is TGTGCCAGCAGCCAGGGGCCACAAGAGACCCAGTACTTC. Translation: CASSQGPQETQYF.

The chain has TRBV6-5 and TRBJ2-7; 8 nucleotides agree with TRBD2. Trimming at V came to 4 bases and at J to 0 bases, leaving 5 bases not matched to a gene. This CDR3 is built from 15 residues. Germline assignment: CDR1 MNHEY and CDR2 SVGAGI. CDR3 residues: CASSSTGTSSYEQYF. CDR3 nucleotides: TGTGCCAGCAGTTCCACTGGGACTAGCTCCTACGAGCAGTACTTC.

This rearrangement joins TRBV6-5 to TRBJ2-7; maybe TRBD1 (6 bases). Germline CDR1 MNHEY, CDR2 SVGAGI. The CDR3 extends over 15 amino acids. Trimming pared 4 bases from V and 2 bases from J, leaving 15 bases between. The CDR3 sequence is CASSLGNRATYEQYF. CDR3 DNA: TGTGCCAGCAGTTTAGGGAACAGGGCTACCTACGAGCAGTACTTC.

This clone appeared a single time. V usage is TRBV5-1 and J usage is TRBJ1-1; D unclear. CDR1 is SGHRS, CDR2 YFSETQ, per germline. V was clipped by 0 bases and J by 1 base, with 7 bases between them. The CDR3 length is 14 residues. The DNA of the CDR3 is TGCGCCAGCAGCTTGGAGGGTCCGAACACTGAAGCTTTCTTT. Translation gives CASSLEGPNTEAFF.

For the CDR3, the DNA is TGTGCCAGCAGTTTCTGGAAGGGAAACACCATATATTTT. Translated: CASSFWKGNTIYF. The V gene is TRBV6-2 or TRBV6-3, the J gene TRBJ1-3; D unresolved. The CDR3 loop spans 13 amino acids. The V gene lost 4 bases and the J gene lost 4 bases, with 8 bases spanning the gap. Per the germline V gene, CDR1 is MNHEY and CDR2 is SVGEGT.

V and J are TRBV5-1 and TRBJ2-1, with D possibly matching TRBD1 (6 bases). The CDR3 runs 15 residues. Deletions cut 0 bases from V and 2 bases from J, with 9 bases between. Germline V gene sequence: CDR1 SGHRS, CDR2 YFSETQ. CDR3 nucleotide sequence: TGCGCCAGCAGCTTGGGCACAGGGCCCTACAATGAGCAGTTCTTC. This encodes CASSLGTGPYNEQFF.

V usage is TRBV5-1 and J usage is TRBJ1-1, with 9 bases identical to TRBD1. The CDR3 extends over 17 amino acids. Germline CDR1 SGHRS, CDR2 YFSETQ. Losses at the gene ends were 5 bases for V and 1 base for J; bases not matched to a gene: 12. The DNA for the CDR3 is TGCGCCAGCAGTAGATACAGGGGGCTGTTGTGGAACACTGAAGCTTTCTTT. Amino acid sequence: CASSRYRGLLWNTEAFF.

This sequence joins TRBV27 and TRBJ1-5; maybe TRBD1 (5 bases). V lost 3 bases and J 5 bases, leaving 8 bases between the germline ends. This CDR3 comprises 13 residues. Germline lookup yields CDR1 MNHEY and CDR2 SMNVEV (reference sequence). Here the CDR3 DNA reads TGTGCCAGCAGTTTTGGGGGAGATCAGCCCCAGCATTTT. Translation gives CASSFGGDQPQHF.

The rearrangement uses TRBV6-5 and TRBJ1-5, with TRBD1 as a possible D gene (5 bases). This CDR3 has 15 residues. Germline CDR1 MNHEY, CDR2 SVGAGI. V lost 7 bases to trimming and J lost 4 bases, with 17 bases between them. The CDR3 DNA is TGTGCCAGCAAACCCATTATAGGGGCGAATCAGCCCCAGCATTTT. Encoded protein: CASKPIIGANQPQHF.

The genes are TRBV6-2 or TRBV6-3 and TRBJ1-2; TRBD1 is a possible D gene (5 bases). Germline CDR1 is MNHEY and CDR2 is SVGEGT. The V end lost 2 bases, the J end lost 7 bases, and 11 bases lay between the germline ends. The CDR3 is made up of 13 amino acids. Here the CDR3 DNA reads TGTGCCAGCAGTTACGAGGGACGGGGTGGCTACACCTTC. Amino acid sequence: CASSYEGRGGYTF.

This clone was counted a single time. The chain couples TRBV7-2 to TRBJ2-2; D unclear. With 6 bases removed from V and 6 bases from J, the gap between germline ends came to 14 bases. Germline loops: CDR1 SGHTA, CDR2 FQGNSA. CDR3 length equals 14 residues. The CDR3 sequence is CASSYVTGSGELFF. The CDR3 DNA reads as TGTGCCAGCAGTTACGTGACTGGTTCCGGGGAGCTGTTTTTT.

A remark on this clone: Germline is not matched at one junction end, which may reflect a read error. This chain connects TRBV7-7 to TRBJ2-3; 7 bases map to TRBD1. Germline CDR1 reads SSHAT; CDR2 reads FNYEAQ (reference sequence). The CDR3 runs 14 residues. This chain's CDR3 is CASSSTGVTDTQYF. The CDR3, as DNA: TGTGCTAGCAGCTCAACAGGGGTCACAGATACGCAGTATTTT.

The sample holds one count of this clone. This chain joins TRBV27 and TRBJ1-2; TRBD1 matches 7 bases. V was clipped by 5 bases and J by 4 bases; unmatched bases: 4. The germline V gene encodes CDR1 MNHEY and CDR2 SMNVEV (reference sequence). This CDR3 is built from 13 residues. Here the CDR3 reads CASSNGTAYGYTF. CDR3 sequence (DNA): TGTGCCAGCAGTAACGGGACAGCCTATGGCTACACCTTC.